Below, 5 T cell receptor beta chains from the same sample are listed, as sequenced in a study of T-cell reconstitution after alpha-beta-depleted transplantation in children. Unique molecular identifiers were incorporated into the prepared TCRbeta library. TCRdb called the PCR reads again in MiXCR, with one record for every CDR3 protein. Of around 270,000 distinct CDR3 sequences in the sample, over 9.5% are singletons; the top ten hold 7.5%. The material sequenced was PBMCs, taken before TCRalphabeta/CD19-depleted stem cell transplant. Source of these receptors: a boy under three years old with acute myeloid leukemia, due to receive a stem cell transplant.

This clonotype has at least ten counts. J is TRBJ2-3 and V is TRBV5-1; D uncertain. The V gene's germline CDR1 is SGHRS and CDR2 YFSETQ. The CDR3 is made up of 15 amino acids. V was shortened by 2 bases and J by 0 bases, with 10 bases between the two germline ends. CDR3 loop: CASSFDWSSTDTQYF. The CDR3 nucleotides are TGCGCCAGCAGCTTCGACTGGTCTAGCACAGATACGCAGTATTTT.

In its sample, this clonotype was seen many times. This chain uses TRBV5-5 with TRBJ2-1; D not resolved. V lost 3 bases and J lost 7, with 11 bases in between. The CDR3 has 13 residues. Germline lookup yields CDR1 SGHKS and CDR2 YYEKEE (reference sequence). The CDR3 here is CASSSGLGNEQFF. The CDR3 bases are TGTGCCAGCAGCTCCGGGCTGGGGAATGAGCAGTTCTTC.

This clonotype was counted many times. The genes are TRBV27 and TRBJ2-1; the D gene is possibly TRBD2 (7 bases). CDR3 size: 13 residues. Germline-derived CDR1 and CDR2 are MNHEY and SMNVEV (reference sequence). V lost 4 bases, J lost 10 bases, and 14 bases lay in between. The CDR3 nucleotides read TGTGCCAGCAGTTCAGGGGAGGGTAGGGAGCAGTTCTTC. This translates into CASSSGEGREQFF.

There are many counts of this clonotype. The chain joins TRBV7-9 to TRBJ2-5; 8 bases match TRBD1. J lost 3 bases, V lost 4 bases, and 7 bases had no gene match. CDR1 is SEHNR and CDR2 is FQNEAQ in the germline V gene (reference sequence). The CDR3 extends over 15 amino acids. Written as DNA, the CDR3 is TGTGCCAGCAGCTCCACGGACAGGGTTGAAGAGACCCAGTACTTC. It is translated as CASSSTDRVEETQYF.

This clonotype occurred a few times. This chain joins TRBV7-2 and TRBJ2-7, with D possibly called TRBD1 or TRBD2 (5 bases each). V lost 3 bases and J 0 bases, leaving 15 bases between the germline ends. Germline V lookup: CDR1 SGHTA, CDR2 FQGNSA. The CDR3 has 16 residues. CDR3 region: CASSFRNKRGSYEQYF. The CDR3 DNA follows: TGTGCCAGCAGCTTTCGGAATAAGAGGGGCTCCTACGAGCAGTACTTC.